The table lists the clone carrying this TCR beta chain with a few counts. Its antigen is not identified. The V and J ends lost 4 bases and 0 bases, in that order; junction bases with no gene match: 5. Per the germline V gene, CDR1 is ENHRY and CDR2 is SYGVKD. The length of the CDR3 is 16 residues. The record originates from a study of blood T cells in healthy people across ages. Whole-study findings and limits: Expanded clonotype shifts may have been confounded, as the donors had an unknown CMV status.

The second PCR ran roughly 7 to 12 cycles with a sample-barcoded 5' primer and J-beta primers. Every sample gave at least 2.5 million paired-end reads containing CDR3. TCRdb re-called the 5' RACE reads through MiXCR, storing one row per CDR3 protein. This sample carries roughly 800,000 distinct CDR3 sequences, 58% of them seen once, and the ten largest clones take approximately 23%. Each sample had at least 6.5 million PBMCs isolated. Sequences were obtained from blood. V gene TRBV10-3 combines with J gene TRBJ2-7; TRBD2 matches at 11 bases. This clonotype was sampled from a man in his thirties or forties in good health. CDR3 protein: CAISVTSGALSYEQYF. In DNA, the CDR3 is TGTGCCATCAGTGTGACTAGCGGGGCCCTCTCCTACGAGCAGTACTTC.